These T cell receptor beta chains were read from a single sample in a study of monozygotic twins with inflammatory bowel disease. TCRdb reanalyzed the 5' RACE reads and collapses them to one entry per CDR3 protein, without DNA. This repertoire includes hundreds of thousands of distinct CDR3 sequences. The sample consisted of blood. The receptors were gathered from a human donor with ulcerative colitis or Crohn's disease, or a healthy co-twin of an affected twin (not recorded which). CDR3s include the opening cysteine and the closing phenylalanine or tryptophan. The order of the fields is V gene, J gene, CDR3 protein.

V gene: TRBV11-2
J gene: TRBJ1-1
CDR3 protein: CASSTRLGEAFF

V gene: TRBV20-1
J gene: TRBJ1-5
CDR3 protein: CSAREDGRRPQHF

V gene: TRBV14
J gene: TRBJ2-1
CDR3 protein: CASSPRGTSYNEQFF

V gene: TRBV28
J gene: TRBJ1-1
CDR3 protein: CASSFGGTKIQWYTEAFF

V gene: TRBV7-2
J gene: TRBJ2-7
CDR3 protein: CASSLPFYEQYF

V gene: TRBV5-6
J gene: TRBJ2-6
CDR3 protein: CASLATEGSSGANVLTF

V gene: TRBV4-2
J gene: TRBJ2-1
CDR3 protein: CASSQGPSQAVQFF

V gene: TRBV2
J gene: TRBJ2-7
CDR3 protein: CASSPWGGRNSYEQYF

V gene: TRBV6-6
J gene: TRBJ2-5
CDR3 protein: CASSRQEETQYF

V gene: TRBV20-1
J gene: TRBJ1-1
CDR3 protein: CSARTPGGTEAFF

V gene: TRBV25-1
J gene: TRBJ1-4
CDR3 protein: CASSDNSGTWEKLFF

V gene: TRBV7-2
J gene: TRBJ2-3
CDR3 protein: CASSPLVGRADTQYF

V gene: TRBV6-1
J gene: TRBJ2-5
CDR3 protein: CASRASGVQYF

V gene: TRBV5-1
J gene: TRBJ1-1
CDR3 protein: CASSLGTWEEAFF

V gene: TRBV4-2
J gene: TRBJ2-3
CDR3 protein: CASSPGSGDTDTQYF

V gene: TRBV11-1
J gene: TRBJ2-5
CDR3 protein: CASSLSASGLWYQETQYF

V gene: TRBV21-1
J gene: TRBJ1-1
CDR3 protein: CASSALTGGTEAFF

V gene: TRBV18
J gene: TRBJ1-1
CDR3 protein: CASSPWTGGLNTEAFF